A selection of T cell receptor beta chains follows, all from one sample in a study of OX40 agonist ivuxolimab in advanced cancers. Some clones are missing from TCRdb's copy, which holds only in-frame ones; the method was immunoSEQ multiplex PCR. Among 47,000 or so clones listed, about 90% were seen once. The sequencing used CD4+ or CD8+ T cells sorted from blood, collected in a trial of the OX40 agonist ivuxolimab. Receptor source: an adult with an advanced solid tumor such as melanoma, head and neck, liver or kidney cancer. Both conserved end residues are part of each CDR3. A D gene is named only where the DNA matches it firmly. Expanded clones are given a class, and other clones once, few, many or no size at all.

>-|-|TRBJ2-1|TRBV10-3
TGTGCCATCAGTGATTCCAGCGGCTCCTACAATGAGCAGTTCTTC
CAISDSSGSYNEQFF
>-|-|TRBJ1-6|TRBV27
TGTGCCAGCAGTTTAGATTCAGGGGTTAATTCACCCCTCCACTTT
CASSLDSGVNSPLHF
>TRBD1|-|TRBJ2-7|TRBV4-3
TGCGCCAGCAGCCAAGACCACTGGGACAGGCAAAGCGACGAGCAGTACTTC
CASSQDHWDRQSDEQYF
>-|once|TRBJ2-2|TRBV7-2
TGTGCCAGCAGCTCGGGCCGGGACCCGGGGTCCGGGGAGCTGTTTTTT
CASSSGRDPGSGELFF
>-|-|TRBJ2-5|TRBV6-5
TGTGCCAGCAGTTACCCACAGGGAGCACAAGAGACCCAGTACTTC
CASSYPQGAQETQYF
>-|few|TRBJ1-3|TRBV4-1
TGCGCCAGCAGCCCTACAGCCGGGACTGTCTCTGGAAACACCATATATTTT
CASSPTAGTVSGNTIYF
>-|-|TRBJ1-2|TRBV6-5
TGTGCCAGCAGTTATACAGGGAGCGACTATGGCTACACCTTC
CASSYTGSDYGYTF
>-|-|TRBJ2-3|TRBV11-2
TGTGCCAGCAGCTCAGGTGGGGGCACAGATACGCAGTATTTT
CASSSGGGTDTQYF
>-|-|TRBJ2-6|TRBV25-1
TGTGCCAGCAGTGAATCGGGGGGCCCGATCCTGACTTTC
CASSESGGPILTF
>-|-|TRBJ1-1|TRBV7-8
TGTGCCAGCAGCTTAGCGCGCTTCGGGATGAACACTGAAGCTTTCTTT
CASSLARFGMNTEAFF
>-|-|TRBJ1-1|TRBV7-3
TGTGCCAGCAGCGCGGGACGGCTGAACACTGAAGCTTTCTTT
CASSAGRLNTEAFF
>-|-|TRBJ2-1|TRBV5-4
TGTGCCAGCAGCCTCGACCCGGGAAAGAATGAGCAGTTCTTC
CASSLDPGKNEQFF
>-|once|TRBJ1-4|TRBV28
TGTGCCAGCAGCCCGACAGGTACTAATGAAAAACTGTTTTTT
CASSPTGTNEKLFF
>-|-|TRBJ1-6|TRBV6-4
TGTGCCAGCAGTGAGGGGGATAATTCACCCCTCCACTTT
CASSEGDNSPLHF
>-|-|TRBJ2-3|TRBV27
TGTGCCAGCAGTCAAGCTCCGACCGGGGATACGCAGTATTTT
CASSQAPTGDTQYF
>-|once|TRBJ2-2|TRBV5-1
TGCGCCAGCAGCTTGGCAGGGGTCGACTTTAAAAACACCGGGGAGCTGTTTTTT
CASSLAGVDFKNTGELFF
>-|once|TRBJ1-1|TRBV15
TGTGCCACCAGCAGGGGTTCAGTAGGGGGGCTTATCACTGAAGCTTTCTTT
CATSRGSVGGLITEAFF
>TRBD2|-|TRBJ2-1|TRBV18
TGTGCCAGCTCTTCAGCGGGGGGGAGTTTAAATGAGCAGTTCTTC
CASSSAGGSLNEQFF
>-|few|TRBJ2-7|TRBV6-6
TGTGCCAGCAGTTACTCTCTAGACTCTAGCTACGAGCAGTACTTC
CASSYSLDSSYEQYF
>-|-|TRBJ1-1|TRBV19
TGTGCCAGTAGGACTCCGGGCTCCGTGGCCTCCGAAGCTTTCTTT
CASRTPGSVASEAFF
>-|-|TRBJ2-7|TRBV15
TGTGCCACCAGCAGAGACTTACTGAGGGACATGAGCTCCTACGAGCAGTACTTC
CATSRDLLRDMSSYEQYF
>TRBD1|-|TRBJ2-7|TRBV4-1
TGCGCCAGCAGCCAAGGGGACAGTCCCCAATTCGAGCAGTACTTC
CASSQGDSPQFEQYF
>-|-|TRBJ2-4|TRBV5-6
TGTGCCAGCAGCTGGGGAGGGGGTTTGGACATTCAGTACTTC
CASSWGGGLDIQYF